Given below is one TCR beta chain in context. The same CDR3 also results from other DNA sequences found in this sample. This record belongs to a study of cytomegalovirus exposure and HLA in healthy donors. Trimming removed 3 bases from V and 6 bases from J, with 8 bases in between. Germline CDR1 is GTSNPN and CDR2 is SVGIG (reference sequence). This CDR3 region has 11 residues. Primers included in the PCR were 60 Vbeta and 13 Jbeta primers. The protocol was immunoSEQ multiplex PCR, while the TCRdb copy is restricted to in-frame clones and leaves out a portion. There are roughly 250,000 clones in the sample; just under 85% occur only once, and 1.5% to 2.5% lies in the top ten.

Sequencing was performed on PBMCs. This chain connects TRBV30 to TRBJ1-1, with D possibly being TRBD1 (5 bases). The origin of this receptor is a woman in her 40s in good health and CMV-seropositive. The CDR3 spells CAWSGGAEAFF. In DNA form, the CDR3 reads TGTGCCTGGAGCGGGGGAGCTGAAGCTTTCTTT.